This TCR beta chain was identified in a study of regulatory T cells in long-lasting Graves disease. Construction of the TCR beta libraries employed iRepertoire HTBI primers in conjunction with Arm-PCR of CDR3 regions. TCRdb re-analysed the multiplex PCR reads in MiXCR, keeping a single row per CDR3 protein. The sample holds 560,000 or so distinct CDR3 sequences, about 16% seen once. Germline-derived CDR1 and CDR2 are SGHNT and YENEEA. This CDR3 has 14 amino acids. Trimming removed 4 bases at V and 3 bases at J, with 10 bases between. This clonotype was detected ten times or more. The time point here: newly diagnosed GD, antithyroid drugs for less than 3 months. Generation of the TCR library employed RNA extracted from PBMCs. The patients were drawn from one endocrinology department in Xi'an, China. EDTA tubes held Nine milliliters of peripheral blood from each patient. The same sample was also used in a study of T cells in Graves' hyperthyroidism and ophthalmopathy. According to that study: The HTBI primer set served for first-round RT-PCR of the TCR CDR3.

The chain is built from TRBV11-3 and TRBJ2-1; the D is unclear. Sequenced here: peripheral blood mononuclear cells (PBMCs), sampled at new diagnosis, from a patient treated with antithyroid drugs. This TCR derives from a young man with Graves disease. CDR3 nucleotides: TGTGCCAGCAGCTCCGACTCGAACTACAATGAGCAGTTCTTC. It codes for CASSSDSNYNEQFF. The variable domain in full, with the rest retrieved from reference TRBV11-3 and TRBJ2-1, is EAGVVQSPRYKIIEKKQPVAFWCNPISGHNTLYWYLQNLGQGPELLIRYENEEAVDDSQLPKDRFSAERLKGVDSTLKIQPAELGDSAVYLCASSSDSNYNEQFFGPGTRLTVL.